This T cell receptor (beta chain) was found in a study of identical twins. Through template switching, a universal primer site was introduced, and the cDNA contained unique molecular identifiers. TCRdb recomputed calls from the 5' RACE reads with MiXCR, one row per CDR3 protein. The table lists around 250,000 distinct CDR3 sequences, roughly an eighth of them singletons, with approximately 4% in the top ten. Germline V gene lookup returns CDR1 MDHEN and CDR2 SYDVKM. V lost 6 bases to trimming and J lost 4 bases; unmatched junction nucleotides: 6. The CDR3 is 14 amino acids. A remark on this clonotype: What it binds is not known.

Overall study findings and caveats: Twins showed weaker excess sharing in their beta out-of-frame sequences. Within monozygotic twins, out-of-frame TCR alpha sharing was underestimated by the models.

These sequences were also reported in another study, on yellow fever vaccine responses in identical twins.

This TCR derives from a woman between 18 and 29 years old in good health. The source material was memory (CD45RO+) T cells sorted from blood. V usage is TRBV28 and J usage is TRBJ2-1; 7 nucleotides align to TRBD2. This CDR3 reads CASRSGNPYNEQFF. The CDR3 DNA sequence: TGTGCCAGCAGAAGCGGGAATCCGTACAATGAGCAGTTCTTC.